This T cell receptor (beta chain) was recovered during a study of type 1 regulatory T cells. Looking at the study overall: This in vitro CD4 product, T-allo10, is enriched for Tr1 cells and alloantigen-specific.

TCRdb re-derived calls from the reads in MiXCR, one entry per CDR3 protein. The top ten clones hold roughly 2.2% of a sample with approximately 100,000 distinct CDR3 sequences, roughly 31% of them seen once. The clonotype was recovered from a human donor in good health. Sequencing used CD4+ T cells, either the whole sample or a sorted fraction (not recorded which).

The CDR3 here is CASSPKPGQGGEQYF. The CDR3, as DNA: TGTGCCAGCAGCCCCAAACCGGGACAGGGCGGCGAGCAGTACTTC. The chain uses TRBV7-9 and TRBJ2-7, with 9 bases lining up with TRBD1. Germline V CDR1 and CDR2: SEHNR, FQNEAQ (reference sequence). CDR3 length: 15 residues. Trimming at V came to 5 bases and at J to 6 bases, leaving 11 bases not matched to a gene.